This T cell receptor (beta chain) was recovered during a study of Tregs in tolerant kidney transplant recipients. With respect to this clone: The antigen is not known.

Overall study results and limits: Some patients' samples used different primers over time, so nucleotide sequences weren't comparable. Biological reproducibility was not directly addressed in this study. Expanding Tregs on activated donor B cells appeared to best identify donor-specific TCRbeta clones.

Mixed chimerism was transient after nonmyeloablative marrow transplants from related graft donors. Clones were sequenced by immunoSEQ multiplex PCR, and TCRdb holds only the in-frame ones, with some missing. This table lists roughly 23,000 clones. This specimen was CD4+ T cells from blood (PBMCs), taken 6 months after the transplant. The receptor was isolated from a human patient who received a combined kidney and bone marrow transplant. Some T cells may be provided by the graft donor.

The part of the CDR3 DNA that was read is TGTGCCAGTAGTAGCGGGACAGTCGGTGAAAAA. It specifies CASSSGTVGEK. The whole CDR3 is CASSSGTVGEKLFF. This rearrangement joins TRBV19 to TRBJ1-4; 7 positions match TRBD1. The read ends 3 residues before the CDR3 terminus; that terminus is restored from the germline J gene. V dropped 4 bases and J dropped 7; count of bases not matched to a gene: 6. CDR3 length: 14 amino acids. Germline assignment: CDR1 LNHDA and CDR2 SQIVND (reference sequence).